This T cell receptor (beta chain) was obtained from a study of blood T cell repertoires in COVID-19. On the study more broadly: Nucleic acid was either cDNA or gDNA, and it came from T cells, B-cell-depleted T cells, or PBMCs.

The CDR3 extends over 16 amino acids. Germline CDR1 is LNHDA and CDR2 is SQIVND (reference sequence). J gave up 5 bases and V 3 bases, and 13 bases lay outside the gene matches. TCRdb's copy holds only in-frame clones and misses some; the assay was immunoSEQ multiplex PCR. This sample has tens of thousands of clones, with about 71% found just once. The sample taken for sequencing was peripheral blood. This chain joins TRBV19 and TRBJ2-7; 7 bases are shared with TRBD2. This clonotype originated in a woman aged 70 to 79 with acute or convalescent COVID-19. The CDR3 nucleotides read TGTGCCAGTAGTATTAATGGCGGGAGAGGATTCCACGAGCAGTACTTC. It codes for CASSINGGRGFHEQYF.